This TCR beta chain is from a study of cytomegalovirus exposure and HLA in healthy donors. The study's findings and limits: In a later analysis, an Asian-associated ancestry cluster reportedly showed fewer N-insertions than the approximately 670-donor mean.

Both 60 Vbeta primers and 13 Jbeta primers went into the PCR. The protocol was immunoSEQ multiplex PCR, while the TCRdb copy is restricted to in-frame clones and leaves out a portion. This sample has 200,000 or so clones, with around 82% found just once. Donors in the study were healthy people who gave bone marrow. Whereas donors were nominally healthy upon sampling, unrecorded immune exposures were probable. Regarding this clone: What it binds is unknown.

Germline CDR1 reads MNHNS; CDR2 reads SASEGT. The CDR3 length is 17 residues. With 2 bases clipped from V and 2 bases from J, the junction kept 7 bases outside the gene matches. The gene calls are TRBV6-1 and TRBJ2-1; 9 positions agree with TRBD2. The clonotype originates from a woman in her twenties or thirties in good health and CMV-seronegative. Sequenced input: PBMCs. CDR3 coding DNA: TGTGCCAGCAGTGAATCGGCTAGCGGGGCCCCCTACAATGAGCAGTTCTTC. Residues: CASSESASGAPYNEQFF.